One sample yielded the 27 T cell receptor beta chains listed below, sequenced in a study of T cell repertoires in cytomegalovirus infection. One entry per CDR3 protein results from TCRdb running MiXCR on the reads. In the table there are almost 550,000 distinct CDR3 sequences, about 15% of which are singletons. The specimen sequenced was CD8+ T cells from PBMCs. The origin of the receptors is a human donor in good health (CMV status not recorded). Some clones in this sample may be carry-over from other donors' samples.

This clonotype was picked up many times. The rearrangement joins TRBV7-8 to TRBJ2-1; the D gene is possibly TRBD1 (6 bases). This CDR3 contains 16 residues. The V end lost 5 bases, the J end lost 4 bases, and 18 bases lay between the germline ends. Per the germline V gene, CDR1 is SGHVS and CDR2 is FQNEAQ. Written as DNA, the CDR3 is TGTGCCAGCAGCCTGTTCAGAGGACAGAGATACAATGAGCAGTTCTTC. Encoded protein: CASSLFRGQRYNEQFF.

This clonotype showed up many times. V gene TRBV5-4 combines with J gene TRBJ1-1, with D possibly being TRBD1 (5 bases). The CDR3 runs to 12 residues. Trimming took off 5 bases at V and 3 bases at J, with 8 bases between the two ends. Germline V gives CDR1 SGHNT, CDR2 YYREEE (reference sequence). The CDR3 bases are TGTGCCAGCAGGGCGACAGACACTGAAGCTTTCTTT. Amino acids: CASRATDTEAFF.

This clonotype was detected many times. The chain carries TRBV7-9 and TRBJ1-1; no reliable D call. CDR3 length: 9 residues. Germline CDR1 SEHNR, CDR2 FQNEAQ (reference sequence). The CDR3 DNA reads as TGTGCTCTAAACACTGAAGCTTTCTTT. This encodes CALNTEAFF.

This clonotype showed up many times. The chain links TRBV7-9 to TRBJ1-3; D not certain. The V end was cut by 2 bases, the J end by 0 bases, with 5 bases between. This CDR3 region has 14 residues. CDR1 SEHNR and CDR2 FQNEAQ come from the germline V gene (reference sequence). The CDR3 sequence is CASSLFPSGNTIYF. In nucleotides, the CDR3 is TGTGCCAGCAGCTTATTTCCCTCTGGAAACACCATATATTTT.

Worth noting for this clonotype: With a much larger clone just one base away, this may be a read error. Given the absence of the conserved phenylalanine or tryptophan at the CDR3 end, a read error is likely. The gene calls are TRBV7-9 and TRBJ2-5, with 7 nucleotides matching TRBD1. The V segment lost 5 bases and the J segment 5 bases; nucleotides outside the gene matches: 8. Looked up from germline, CDR1 is SEHNR and CDR2 is FQNEAQ (reference sequence). The CDR3 totals 14 residues. In nucleotides, the CDR3 is TGTGCCAGCAGCGAAAACAGGGGATTCGAGACCCAGTACTTA. Protein sequence: CASSENRGFETQYL.

The chain's CDR3 is CASTSGSEAFF. Written as DNA, the CDR3 is TGTGCCAGCACGTCCGGGTCTGAAGCTTTCTTT. This chain links TRBV6-5 with TRBJ1-1; D unresolved. Germline V gives CDR1 MNHEY, CDR2 SVGAGI. Trimming shortened V by 7 bases and J by 6 bases, and 9 bases separated the two germline ends. This CDR3 contains 11 residues.

This clonotype was observed a few times. V is TRBV7-3 and J is TRBJ2-2; D call uncertain. Germline V gives CDR1 SGHTA, CDR2 FQGTGA. Trimming shortened V by 1 base and J by 6 bases, and 6 bases separated the two germline ends. The CDR3 totals 13 residues. CDR3 in amino acids: CASSLNPAGELFF. The DNA for the CDR3 is TGTGCCAGCAGCTTAAATCCGGCCGGGGAGCTGTTTTTT.

The V call is TRBV10-3, the J call TRBJ2-7, with a weak D call TRBD1 (6 bases). Germline loops: CDR1 ENHRY, CDR2 SYGVKD. This CDR3 contains 14 residues. Deletions cut 5 bases from V and 0 bases from J, with 11 bases between. CDR3: CAISQGGRSYEQYF. DNA for the CDR3: TGTGCCATCAGTCAAGGGGGTCGCTCCTACGAGCAGTACTTC.

The chain joins TRBV28 to TRBJ2-3; 11 positions match TRBD2. Per the germline V gene, CDR1 is MDHEN and CDR2 is SYDVKM. The CDR3 is made up of 20 amino acids. V was pared by 5 bases and J by 2 bases, with 18 bases of the junction left unmatched. The CDR3 DNA is TGTGCCAGCAGTCTCCTTCGGTTAGCGGGAGGGCCGAGGGACACAGATACGCAGTATTTT. Translation gives CASSLLRLAGGPRDTDTQYF.

The chain couples TRBV5-1 to TRBJ2-1, with D perhaps TRBD2 (6 bases). This CDR3 spans 15 amino acids. Looked up from germline, CDR1 is SGHRS and CDR2 is YFSETQ. V lost 4 bases and J lost 8, with 19 bases in between. CDR3 nucleotide sequence: TGCGCCAGCAGCCTTCGCGGAGGGGCTATAGATGAGCAGTTCTTC. It specifies CASSLRGGAIDEQFF.

This clonotype showed up just a few times. The CDR3 sequence: CSARDPNGWGRAADTQYF. As DNA, the CDR3 is TGCAGTGCTAGAGACCCGAACGGCTGGGGGAGGGCCGCAGATACGCAGTATTTT. The rearrangement uses TRBV20-1 and TRBJ2-3; the match to TRBD2 covers 7 bases. Germline V lookup: CDR1 DFQATT, CDR2 SNEGSKA (reference sequence). The CDR3 is 18 amino acids. V was pared by 0 bases and J by 4 bases, with 16 bases of the junction left unmatched.

The V and J genes are TRBV28 and TRBJ2-1; weak D call: TRBD1 (6 bases). V lost 6 bases and J 6 bases, leaving 15 bases between the germline ends. The CDR3 covers 14 residues. Germline lookup yields CDR1 MDHEN and CDR2 SYDVKM. The CDR3 sequence is CASRLFTGSNEQFF. For the CDR3, the DNA is TGTGCCAGCAGACTTTTTACAGGGAGCAATGAGCAGTTCTTC.

In this sample, this clonotype turned up a few times. This sequence joins TRBV28 and TRBJ1-1, with D possibly being TRBD1 (5 bases). Germline V gene data show CDR1 as MDHEN and CDR2 as SYDVKM. This CDR3 has 14 residues. V was trimmed by 4 bases and J by 0 bases, leaving 9 bases between them. CDR3 DNA sequence: TGTGCCAGCAGTTATGGGGACCTGAACACTGAAGCTTTCTTT. It translates to CASSYGDLNTEAFF.

V is TRBV4-1 and J is TRBJ2-6, with 7 positions matching TRBD1. The CDR3 covers 18 residues. V lost 1 base to trimming and J lost 1 base; unmatched junction nucleotides: 7. Germline CDR1 and CDR2: MGHRA and YSYEKL. CDR3 in DNA: TGCGCCAGCAGCCAAGTCCCGACAGGGCCATCTGGGGCCAACGTCCTGACTTTC. Translated: CASSQVPTGPSGANVLTF.

Note on this clonotype: A much larger clonotype is one base distant, so this may be a read error. It is likely a read error, because the conserved phenylalanine at the end of the CDR3 is missing. The chain is built from TRBV7-9 and TRBJ2-5; a weak D match, TRBD1 (6 bases). This CDR3 has 15 residues. V gave up 5 bases and J gave up 4 bases, with 17 bases separating them. The V gene's germline CDR1 is SEHNR and CDR2 FQNEAQ (reference sequence). The CDR3 region is CASSQSTGYRETQYL. DNA for the CDR3: TGTGCCAGCAGCCAGAGCACAGGGTATAGAGAGACCCAGTACTTA.

This clonotype was counted at least ten times. The chain has TRBV7-2 and TRBJ2-7, with D perhaps being TRBD1 or TRBD2 (5 bases each). V was pared by 5 bases and J by 2 bases, with 16 bases between. The CDR3 spans 15 residues. Germline loops: CDR1 SGHTA, CDR2 FQGNSA. The CDR3 bases are TGTGCCAGCAGCGGATCCAGGGAGCCCCCCTACGAGCAGTACTTC. It yields the protein CASSGSREPPYEQYF.

This clonotype was picked up a small number of times. As DNA, the CDR3 is TGCAGTGCGCGGACTAGCGGGGGCCATGAGCAGTTCTTC. It codes for CSARTSGGHEQFF. The chain carries TRBV20-1 and TRBJ2-1, with TRBD2 identical over 13 bases. The CDR3 runs 13 residues. Germline V CDR1 and CDR2: DFQATT, SNEGSKA (reference sequence). J gave up 8 bases and V 6 bases, and 4 bases lay outside the gene matches.

Regarding this clonotype: The final CDR3 position lacks the conserved phenylalanine or tryptophan, pointing to a likely read error. The CDR3 region is CASRSRAHGQGEQFL. In DNA, the CDR3 is TGTGCCAGCAGAAGCCGGGCCCACGGCCAGGGTGAGCAGTTCTTA. The chain is built from TRBV5-3 and TRBJ2-1; weak D call: TRBD1 (5 bases). TRBV5-3 belongs to the ORF category, with a function that is uncertain. The CDR3 loop spans 15 amino acids. Trimming shortened V by 8 bases and J by 9 bases, and 24 bases separated the two germline ends.

Only a few counts were recorded for this clonotype. The chain joins TRBV20-1 to TRBJ1-2; 7 nucleotides match TRBD1. Per the germline V gene, CDR1 is DFQATT and CDR2 is SNEGSKA (reference sequence). The V gene end was trimmed by 1 base and the J gene end by 5 bases; junction bases not matched to a gene: 4. The CDR3 extends over 13 amino acids. The CDR3 coding sequence is TGCAGTGCTAGAGCCGACAGGGATTATGGCTACACCTTC. Residues: CSARADRDYGYTF.

Many counts were recorded for this clonotype. This chain links TRBV4-2 with TRBJ2-1, with 9 bases identical to TRBD2. Germline values: CDR1 LGHNA, CDR2 YNFKEQ. The CDR3 loop spans 17 amino acids. V lost 2 bases, J lost 0 bases, and 5 bases stayed unmatched. The CDR3 region has the DNA TGTGCCAGCAGCCAAAGGCTAGCGGGGTTCTCCTACAATGAGCAGTTCTTC. Translated: CASSQRLAGFSYNEQFF.

In its sample, this clonotype was seen a few times. The genes are TRBV6-5 and TRBJ2-7, with a tentative D call TRBD1 (6 bases). Trimming cost V 6 bases and J 6 bases, with 18 bases left between them. The CDR3 extends over 14 amino acids. Germline CDR1 and CDR2: MNHEY and SVGAGI. The CDR3 DNA is TGTGCCAGCAGAATAAGGGGACACGACACCGAGCAGTACTTC. It translates to CASRIRGHDTEQYF.

This clonotype was counted many times. The rearrangement joins TRBV12-5 to TRBJ1-2; D perhaps matches TRBD1 (6 bases). CDR1 is LGHNT, CDR2 FRNRAP, per germline. The V and J ends lost 7 bases and 6 bases respectively, with 18 bases between them. The CDR3 consists of 14 residues. CDR3 in DNA: TGTGCTAGTGTTGGGGACACACGGAAGAATGGCTACACCTTC. Protein: CASVGDTRKNGYTF.

There are many counts of this clonotype. The chain employs TRBV28 and TRBJ1-1, with D unresolved. This CDR3 has 14 residues. CDR1 is MDHEN and CDR2 is SYDVKM in the germline V gene. The V gene lost 2 bases and the J gene lost 1 base, with 8 bases spanning the gap. CDR3 sequence: CASSLRRWNTEAFF. The CDR3 region has the DNA TGTGCCAGCAGTTTACGGCGTTGGAACACTGAAGCTTTCTTT. Looking up the rest from reference TRBV28 and TRBJ1-1 gives the full variable domain: DVKVTQSSRYLVKRTGEKVFLECVQDMDHENMFWYRQDPGLGLRLIYFSYDVKMKEKGDIPEGYSVSREKKERFSLILESASTNQTSMYLCASSLRRWNTEAFFGQGTRLTVV.

This clonotype was seen ten or more times. The chain is built from TRBV4-2 and TRBJ1-2; D unresolved. The length of the CDR3 is 13 residues. The V gene's germline CDR1 is LGHNA and CDR2 YNFKEQ. Between the trimmed V and J ends, which lost 0 bases and 10 bases, there was a span of 12 bases. The CDR3 region has the DNA TGTGCCAGCAGCCAAGACCGGAAGGGTGACTACACCTTC. Its translation is CASSQDRKGDYTF.

A remark on this clonotype: Being one base from a much bigger clone, this may be a read error. The J gene is TRBJ2-7, the V gene TRBV2, with 7 bases that match TRBD1. The V and J ends lost 10 bases and 0 bases, in that order; junction bases with no gene match: 12. Germline CDR1 reads SNHLY; CDR2 reads FYNNEI. This CDR3 is 15 amino acids long. The CDR3 here is CATLGATGSSYEQYF. CDR3 nucleotide sequence: TGTGCCACCCTCGGAGCGACAGGGAGCTCCTACGAGCAGTACTTC. Combining the CDR3 with reference TRBV2 and TRBJ2-7 gives the whole variable domain EPEVTQTPSHQVTQMGQEVILRCVPISNHLYFYWYRQILGQKVEFLVSFYNNEISEKSEIFDDQFSVERPDGSNFTLKIRSTKLEDSAMYFCATLGATGSSYEQYFGPGTRLTVT.

To note about this clonotype: An end of the junction does not agree with germline; a read error may underlie this. For the CDR3, the DNA is TGCAGCGCGGGTGGGGGCTACGAGCAGTGCTTC. Its translation: CSAGGGYEQCF. The V gene is TRBV29-1, the J gene TRBJ2-7; tentatively, D is TRBD1 (6 bases). The CDR3 covers 11 residues. Germline V lookup: CDR1 SQVTM, CDR2 ANQGSEA.

There are a few counts of this clonotype. The V call is TRBV11-2, the J call TRBJ1-4; weak D call: TRBD1 (5 bases). Between the trimmed V and J ends, which lost 3 bases and 7 bases, there was a span of 9 bases. CDR1 is SGHAT and CDR2 is FQNNGV in the germline V gene. The CDR3 runs to 13 residues. The CDR3 loop is CASSFQGPEKLFF. The CDR3 nucleotides read TGTGCCAGCAGCTTCCAGGGTCCTGAAAAACTGTTTTTT.